This T cell receptor (beta chain) appears in the sequencing data of a study of CD8+ T cells in alopecia areata. Study-wide findings and caveats: Clonality was higher in lesional than normal scalp, especially in alopecia totalis/universalis.

The CDR3 contains 14 residues. The ends lost 0 bases at V and 10 bases at J; junction bases unmatched: 8. The germline V gene encodes CDR1 MGHRA and CDR2 YSYEKL. With regard to this clone: Its antigen remains unknown.

cDNA prepared by RNA extraction and subsequent reverse transcription served as the template for sequencing. Using immunoSEQ multiplex PCR, the repertoire was profiled, and TCRdb retains in-frame clones only, with some absent. The sample lists 98,000 or so clones; 59% were seen once. This rearrangement joins TRBV4-1 to TRBJ1-1; 7 positions match TRBD1. This clonotype originated in a human donor in good health. The material sequenced was CD8+ T cells sorted from blood. The CDR3 spells CASSQDEGALRAFF. The CDR3 nucleotides read TGCGCCAGCAGCCAAGATGAGGGGGCTCTCCGAGCTTTCTTT.